This T cell receptor (beta chain) was retrieved from a study of T cells after posttransplantation cyclophosphamide. Study-wide results and limits: Recipient CMV seropositivity and CMV reactivation strongly tracked TRB clonality. Donor-recipient repertoire similarity was low at 1-2 months, rising over year one.

Trimming took 1 base from V and 1 from J; bases not matched to a gene: 6. The CDR3 extends over 16 amino acids. Per germline, CDR1 SGHDN and CDR2 FVKESK. Sequenced by immunoSEQ multiplex PCR; TCRdb stores in-frame clones only, minus some. The sample carries about 47,000 clones, 92% recorded once. Peripheral blood was collected from the related graft donor on the marrow donation day. In the case of this clone: Its specificity is not known.

The sequence was obtained from a woman in her fifties or sixties in good health and a related stem cell transplant donor. The genes are TRBV14 and TRBJ2-7; 8 bases agree with TRBD2. The sequenced material came from PBMCs. DNA for the CDR3: TGTGCCAGCAGCCAAGTGGCCGGGAGGGTTTCCTACGAGCAGTACTTC. It is translated as CASSQVAGRVSYEQYF.